The entry below describes one T cell receptor (beta chain). Its target is not known. The data derive from a study of shared clonotypes between healthy human individuals. In the study overall: Per-donor plates numbered three CD4 naive, three CD4 memory, two CD8 naive and one CD8 memory. Notes on the study in general: As a rule, naive subsets had a larger estimated richness than memory subsets. Inspection by rarefaction showed sorted-subset sequencing to be incomplete despite large depth.

Those who donated, Caucasian adults without exception, all lived in Nashville, Tennessee. Germline values: CDR1 LNHDA, CDR2 SQIVND (reference sequence). The CDR3 contains 15 residues. Deletions cut 7 bases from V and 1 base from J, with 13 bases between. Sequencing was performed with immunoSEQ multiplex PCR; in TCRdb, only in-frame clones are kept and a portion is missing. Seen here are 1,100,000 or so clones, about 80% observed once, and the top ten hold approximately 0.5%. The genes are TRBV19 and TRBJ2-2; possible D gene TRBD2, 6 bases. The receptor comes from a man aged 18-30 years in good health. Some clones in this sample may be carry-over from other donors' samples. Input material: memory CD4+ T cells from PBMCs. Described subset: CD45RA-negative fraction. The CDR3 protein is CASTHPGENTGELFF. CDR3 DNA: TGTGCCAGTACACACCCGGGAGAGAACACCGGGGAGCTGTTTTTT.